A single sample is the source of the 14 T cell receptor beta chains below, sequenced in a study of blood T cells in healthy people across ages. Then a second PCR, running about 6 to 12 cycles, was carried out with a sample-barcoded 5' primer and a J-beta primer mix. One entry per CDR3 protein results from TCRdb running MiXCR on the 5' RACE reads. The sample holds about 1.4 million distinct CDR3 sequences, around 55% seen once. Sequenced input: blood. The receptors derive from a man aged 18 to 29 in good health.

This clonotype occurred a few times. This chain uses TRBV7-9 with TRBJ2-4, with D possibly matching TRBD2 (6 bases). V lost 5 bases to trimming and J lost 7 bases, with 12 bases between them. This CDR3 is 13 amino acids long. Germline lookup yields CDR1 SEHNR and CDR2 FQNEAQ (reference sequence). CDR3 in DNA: TGTGCCAGCAGCCATAGGGACTGGAACATTCAGTACTTC. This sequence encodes CASSHRDWNIQYF.

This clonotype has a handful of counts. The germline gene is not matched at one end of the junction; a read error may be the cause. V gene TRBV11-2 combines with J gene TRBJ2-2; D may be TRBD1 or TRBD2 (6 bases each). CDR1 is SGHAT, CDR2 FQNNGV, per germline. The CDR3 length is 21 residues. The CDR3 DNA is TGTGCCAGCAGCCCAACCTTATGGGGGGCGTACTGGAGTCGGCGCACCGGGGAGCCGTTTTTT. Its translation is CASSPTLWGAYWSRRTGEPFF.

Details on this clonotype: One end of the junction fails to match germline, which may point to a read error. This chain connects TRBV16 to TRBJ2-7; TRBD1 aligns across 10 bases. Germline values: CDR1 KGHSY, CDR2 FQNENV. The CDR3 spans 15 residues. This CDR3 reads CDSSQYPGQGYEQYF. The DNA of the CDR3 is TGTGACAGCAGCCAATATCCGGGACAGGGGTACGAGCAGTACTTC. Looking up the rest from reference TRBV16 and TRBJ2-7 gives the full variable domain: GEEVAQTPKHLVRGEGQKAKLYCAPIKGHSYVFWYQQVLKNEFKFLISFQNENVFDETGMPKERFSAKCLPNSPCSLEIQATKLEDSAVYFCDSSQYPGQGYEQYFGPGTRLTVT.

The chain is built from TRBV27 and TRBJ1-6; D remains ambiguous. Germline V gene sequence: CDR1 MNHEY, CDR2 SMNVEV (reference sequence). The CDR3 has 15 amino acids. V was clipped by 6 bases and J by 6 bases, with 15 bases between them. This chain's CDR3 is CASRKWEQSNSPLHF. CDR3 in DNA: TGTGCCAGCAGAAAGTGGGAACAGAGTAATTCACCCCTCCACTTT.

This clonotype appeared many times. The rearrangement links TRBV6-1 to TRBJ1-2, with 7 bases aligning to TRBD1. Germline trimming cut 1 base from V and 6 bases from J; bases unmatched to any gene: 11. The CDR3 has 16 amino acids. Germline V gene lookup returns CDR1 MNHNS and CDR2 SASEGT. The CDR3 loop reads CASSEGTGGQWDGYTF. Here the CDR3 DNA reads TGTGCCAGCAGTGAAGGGACAGGAGGGCAATGGGATGGCTACACCTTC.

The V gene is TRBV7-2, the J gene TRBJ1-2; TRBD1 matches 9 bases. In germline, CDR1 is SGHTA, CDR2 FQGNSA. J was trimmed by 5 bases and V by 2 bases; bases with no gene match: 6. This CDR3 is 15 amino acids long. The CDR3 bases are TGTGCCAGCAGCTTAATACCCGACAGGGGGTATGGCTACACCTTC. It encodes CASSLIPDRGYGYTF.

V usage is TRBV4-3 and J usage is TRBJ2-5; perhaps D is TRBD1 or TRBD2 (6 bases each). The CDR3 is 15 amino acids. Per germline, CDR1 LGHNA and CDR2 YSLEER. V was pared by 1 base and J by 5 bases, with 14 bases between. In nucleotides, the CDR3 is TGCGCCAGCAGCCAAGTGGGGGGCCTCCGGGAGACCCAGTACTTC. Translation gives CASSQVGGLRETQYF.

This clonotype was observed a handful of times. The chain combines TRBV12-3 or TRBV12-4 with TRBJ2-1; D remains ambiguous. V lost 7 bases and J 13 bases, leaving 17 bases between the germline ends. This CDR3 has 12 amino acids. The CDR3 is CASTVDLLDQFF. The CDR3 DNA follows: TGTGCCAGCACCGTAGATCTGTTGGACCAGTTCTTC.

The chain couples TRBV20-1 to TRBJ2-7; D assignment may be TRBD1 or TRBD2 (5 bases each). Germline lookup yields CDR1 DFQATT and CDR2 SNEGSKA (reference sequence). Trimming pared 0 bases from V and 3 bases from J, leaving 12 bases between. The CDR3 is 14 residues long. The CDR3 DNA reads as TGCAGTGCTAGAGACGGGACGGGAAGCTACGAGCAGTACTTC. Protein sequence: CSARDGTGSYEQYF.

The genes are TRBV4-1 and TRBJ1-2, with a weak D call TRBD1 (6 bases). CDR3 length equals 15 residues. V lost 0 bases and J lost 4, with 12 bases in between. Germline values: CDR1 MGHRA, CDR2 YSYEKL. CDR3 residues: CASSQDRGNLYGYTF. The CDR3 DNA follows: TGCGCCAGCAGCCAAGACAGGGGAAATCTCTATGGCTACACCTTC.

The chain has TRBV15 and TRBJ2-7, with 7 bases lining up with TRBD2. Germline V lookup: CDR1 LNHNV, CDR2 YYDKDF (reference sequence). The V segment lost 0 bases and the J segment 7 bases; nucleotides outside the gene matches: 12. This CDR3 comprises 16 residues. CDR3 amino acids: CATSRDRRPPGGEQYF. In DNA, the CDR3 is TGTGCCACCAGCAGAGATAGAAGGCCGCCCGGGGGGGAGCAGTACTTC.

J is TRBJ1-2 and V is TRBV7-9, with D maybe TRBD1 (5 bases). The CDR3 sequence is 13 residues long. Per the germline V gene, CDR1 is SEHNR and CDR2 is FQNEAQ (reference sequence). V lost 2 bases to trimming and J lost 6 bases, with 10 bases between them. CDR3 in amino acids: CASSLPQGHGYTF. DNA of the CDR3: TGTGCCAGCAGCTTACCCCAGGGCCATGGCTACACCTTC.

CDR3 sequence (DNA): TGTGCCAGCAGCTTCCGTTTGTATGGTAGCGGGGAGCTGTTTTTT. Translating gives CASSFRLYGSGELFF. The chain combines TRBV11-2 with TRBJ2-2; no firm D call. Per germline, CDR1 SGHAT and CDR2 FQNNGV. The V end was cut by 3 bases, the J end by 7 bases, with 15 bases between. This CDR3 contains 15 residues.

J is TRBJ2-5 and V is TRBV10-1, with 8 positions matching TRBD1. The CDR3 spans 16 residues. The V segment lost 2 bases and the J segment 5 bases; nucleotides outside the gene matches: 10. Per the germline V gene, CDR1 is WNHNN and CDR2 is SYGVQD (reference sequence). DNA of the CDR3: TGCGCCAGCAGTGAGGACAGGGGAAGAGGGTTGGAGACCCAGTACTTC. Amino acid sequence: CASSEDRGRGLETQYF.